Detailed here is one T cell receptor (beta chain). V lost 0 bases and J 10 bases, leaving 10 bases between the germline ends. This CDR3 is built from 12 residues. CDR1 SGHNT and CDR2 YYREEE come from the germline V gene (reference sequence). This specimen comes from a study of blood T cell repertoires in COVID-19. On the study more broadly: Material from acute and convalescent COVID-19 was sourced from the United States, Italy and Spain.

Clones were read by immunoSEQ multiplex PCR, and TCRdb kept only the in-frame ones, dropping some. The table includes fewer than 250,000 clones, more than 75% detected once. The source of this sequence is a man in his sixties with acute or convalescent COVID-19. The genes are TRBV5-4 and TRBJ1-1; no clear D. The specimen sequenced was peripheral blood. The CDR3 DNA reads as TGTGCCAGCAGCTTGGCAGGCGGAGGAGCTTTCTTT. The encoded protein is CASSLAGGGAFF.